These T cell receptor beta chains were read from a single sample in a study of metastatic and nonmetastatic thyroid tumors. MiXCR was used by TCRdb to re-call the PCR reads. The sample includes approximately 26,000 clones, 10% to 15% seen only once; the top ten take about 5.3%. The material sequenced was blood. These receptors were collected from a female donor with papillary thyroid cancer or a benign thyroid nodule (not recorded which). Some clones in this sample may be carry-over from other donors' samples. Both conserved end residues are part of each CDR3. D genes are given only for firm matches. Clone size is stated in some rows and not others, as once, few, many or a class when expanded.

d_gene,v_gene,abundance,j_gene,CDR3aa,CDR3nt
TRBD2,TRBV7-3,many,TRBJ2-1,CASSPSRLAGEEQFF,TGTGCCAGCAGCCCCTCGCGGCTAGCGGGAGAAGAGCAGTTCTTC
TRBD2,TRBV11-2,NA,TRBJ2-1,CASRRTSGDEQFF,TGTGCCAGCAGGAGGACTAGCGGGGATGAGCAGTTCTTC
NA,TRBV30,NA,TRBJ1-2,CAWRQSYGYTF,TGTGCCTGGAGACAAAGCTATGGCTACACCTTC
TRBD2,TRBV7-9,many,TRBJ2-1,CASSSPQRLAVYNEQFF,TGTGCCAGCAGCTCCCCCCAGCGGCTAGCGGTCTACAATGAGCAGTTCTTC
NA,TRBV6-2/TRBV6-3,many,TRBJ2-4,CASRDHPNIQYF,TGTGCCAGCAGGGACCATCCAAACATTCAGTACTTC
TRBD2,TRBV30,NA,TRBJ2-1,CAWSEREGPFYNEQFF,TGTGCCTGGAGTGAGCGGGAGGGCCCTTTCTACAATGAGCAGTTCTTC
TRBD2,TRBV7-6,NA,TRBJ2-3,CASSLEFGGSSGRGDTQYF,TGTGCCAGCAGCTTAGAGTTCGGTGGATCGAGCGGGAGGGGAGATACGCAGTATTTT
NA,TRBV7-9,many,TRBJ2-7,CAIGDHLIHEQYF,TGTGCCATAGGGGACCACTTGATCCACGAGCAGTACTTC
TRBD2,TRBV7-9,few,TRBJ2-5,CASSSSGGPRETQYF,TGTGCCAGCAGCTCCTCGGGAGGGCCGAGAGAGACCCAGTACTTC
TRBD1,TRBV20-1,many,TRBJ2-2,CSARTGVGGELFF,TGCAGTGCTAGAACAGGGGTCGGCGGGGAGCTGTTTTTT
NA,TRBV20-1,many,TRBJ1-4,CSGQDRVNEKLFF,TGCAGTGGCCAGGACCGGGTTAATGAAAAACTGTTTTTT
TRBD2,TRBV30,NA,TRBJ2-3,CASTAWAGGPNTQYF,TGTGCTTCGACGGCCTGGGCGGGAGGGCCAAATACGCAGTATTTT
NA,TRBV24-1,many,TRBJ2-1,CATRGAYNEQFF,TGTGCCACCAGGGGAGCTTACAATGAGCAGTTCTTC
TRBD2,TRBV4-1,many,TRBJ2-2,CASSQEAGLVNTGELFF,TGCGCCAGCAGCCAAGAGGCCGGACTAGTCAACACCGGGGAGCTGTTTTTT
TRBD2,TRBV11-2,NA,TRBJ2-7,CASSSGGGMTAGSYEQYF,TGTGCCAGCAGCTCCGGGGGGGGAATGACAGCGGGTTCCTACGAGCAGTACTTC
NA,TRBV4-1,NA,TRBJ2-5,CASSQGVQETQYF,TGCGCCAGCAGCCAAGGCGTTCAAGAGACCCAGTACTTC
NA,TRBV18,many,TRBJ2-7,CASSTTTSSYEQYF,TGTGCCAGCTCAACCACGACGAGCTCCTACGAGCAGTACTTC
TRBD2,TRBV30,many,TRBJ2-3,CAWSVWAGAGTDTQYF,TGTGCCTGGAGTGTCTGGGCGGGAGCGGGCACAGATACGCAGTATTTT
TRBD2,TRBV30,NA,TRBJ2-7,CAWSHEGAGGAEQYF,TGTGCCTGGTCCCACGAGGGCGCGGGGGGGGCCGAGCAGTACTTC
NA,TRBV24-1,many,TRBJ2-1,CATSDSDYNEQFF,TGTGCCACCAGTGACTCGGACTACAATGAGCAGTTCTTC
NA,TRBV15,many,TRBJ1-5,CATSPGTEHQPQHF,TGTGCCACCAGCCCGGGGACGGAACATCAGCCCCAGCATTTT
NA,TRBV24-1,many,TRBJ2-1,CATSDLRNEQFF,TGTGCCACCAGTGACCTGCGGAATGAGCAGTTCTTC
NA,TRBV20-1,NA,TRBJ2-5,CSARWWGQETKYF,TGCAGTGCTAGGTGGTGGGGGCAAGAGACAAAGTACTTC
TRBD2,TRBV4-2,many,TRBJ2-5,CASSQEGLPQETQYF,TGTGCCAGCAGCCAAGAGGGACTACCTCAAGAGACCCAGTACTTC
TRBD1,TRBV6-6,many,TRBJ1-2,CASSYSGQGDGYTF,TGTGCCAGCAGTTACTCCGGACAGGGGGATGGCTACACCTTC
NA,TRBV5-5,many,TRBJ2-7,CASSPNSGYEQYF,TGTGCCAGCAGCCCAAACAGCGGGTACGAGCAGTACTTC